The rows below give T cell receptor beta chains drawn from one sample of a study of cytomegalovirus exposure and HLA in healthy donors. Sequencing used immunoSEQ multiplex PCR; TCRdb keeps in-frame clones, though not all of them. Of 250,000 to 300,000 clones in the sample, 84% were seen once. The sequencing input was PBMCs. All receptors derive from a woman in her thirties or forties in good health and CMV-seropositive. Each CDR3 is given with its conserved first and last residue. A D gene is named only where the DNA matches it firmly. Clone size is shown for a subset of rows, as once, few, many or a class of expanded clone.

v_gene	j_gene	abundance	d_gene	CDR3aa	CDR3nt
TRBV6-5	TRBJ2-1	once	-	CASSYSSSAPYNEQFF	TGTGCCAGCAGTTACTCGTCGAGCGCTCCCTACAATGAGCAGTTCTTC
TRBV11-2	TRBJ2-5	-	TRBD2	CASSQGISGGLRETQYF	TGTGCCAGCAGCCAGGGCATTAGCGGGGGGTTGCGGGAGACCCAGTACTTC
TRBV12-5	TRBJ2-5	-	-	CASGLWPDRYQETQYF	TGTGCTAGTGGCCTCTGGCCGGACAGATACCAAGAGACCCAGTACTTC
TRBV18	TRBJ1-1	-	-	CASSPLNSEAFF	TGTGCCAGCTCACCACTGAACTCTGAAGCTTTCTTT
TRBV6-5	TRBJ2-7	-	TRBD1	CASSYSDRGSYEQYF	TGTGCCAGCAGTTACTCGGACAGGGGGTCCTACGAGCAGTACTTC
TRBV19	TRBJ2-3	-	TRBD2	CASSMLAGGADTQYF	TGTGCCAGTAGTATGTTGGCGGGAGGGGCCGATACGCAGTATTTT
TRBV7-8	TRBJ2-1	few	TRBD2	CASSSQVLAGGHEQFF	TGTGCCAGCAGCTCCCAAGTCCTAGCGGGAGGGCATGAGCAGTTCTTC
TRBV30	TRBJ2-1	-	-	CAWSRAVTRNSYNEQFF	TGTGCCTGGAGTCGTGCAGTGACTAGGAATTCCTACAATGAGCAGTTCTTC
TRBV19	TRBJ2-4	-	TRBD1	CASTPPDRGKYIQYF	TGTGCCAGTACCCCCCCGGACAGGGGAAAATACATTCAGTACTTC
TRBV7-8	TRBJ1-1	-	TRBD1	CASSVGQYDTEAFF	TGTGCCAGCAGCGTGGGACAGTACGACACTGAAGCTTTCTTT